This TCR beta chain stems from a study of OX40 agonist ivuxolimab in advanced cancers. Measured with immunoSEQ multiplex PCR; TCRdb has only the in-frame clones, and not every one. Of tens of thousands of clones listed, 80% to 85% were seen once; the top ten hold 0.95% to 1.2%. Study-wide results and caveats: Clonal expansion by week 6 occurred in CD4+ and CD8+ blood T cells (at 0.1 to 3.0 mg/kg).

Comment on this clone: As yet, its antigen is unknown.

The TCR comes from an adult with an advanced solid tumor such as melanoma, head and neck, liver or kidney cancer. The sequencing here drew on CD4+ or CD8+ T cells sorted from blood, taken in a trial of the OX40 agonist ivuxolimab.

Here the CDR3 reads CASSLLRLHGGTGEAFF. The CDR3 DNA sequence: TGTGCCAGCAGCTTACTTAGACTGCATGGGGGGACTGGTGAAGCTTTCTTT. The chain uses TRBV7-9 and TRBJ1-1; tentatively, D is TRBD1 (5 bases). CDR3 size: 17 residues. V was pared by 2 bases and J by 7 bases, with 23 bases between. Looked up from germline, CDR1 is SEHNR and CDR2 is FQNEAQ (reference sequence).